The sequence of this T cell receptor (beta chain) was determined in a study of control samples from healthy donors and cancer patients. Profiling relied on immunoSEQ multiplex PCR, and the TCRdb table lists in-frame clones only, not all of them. This sample has roughly 190,000 clones, with 90% to 95% found just once. V was trimmed by 0 bases and J by 2 bases, leaving 9 bases between them. There are 15 residues in the CDR3. Germline CDR1 MGHRA, CDR2 YSYEKL. This receptor was taken from a woman between 25 and 40 years old in good health. Sequencing input: blood. V is TRBV4-1 and J is TRBJ2-3; D may be TRBD2 (6 bases). CDR3 amino acids: CASSQEQRATDTQYF. CDR3 sequence (DNA): TGCGCCAGCAGCCAAGAGCAGCGGGCCACAGATACGCAGTATTTT.